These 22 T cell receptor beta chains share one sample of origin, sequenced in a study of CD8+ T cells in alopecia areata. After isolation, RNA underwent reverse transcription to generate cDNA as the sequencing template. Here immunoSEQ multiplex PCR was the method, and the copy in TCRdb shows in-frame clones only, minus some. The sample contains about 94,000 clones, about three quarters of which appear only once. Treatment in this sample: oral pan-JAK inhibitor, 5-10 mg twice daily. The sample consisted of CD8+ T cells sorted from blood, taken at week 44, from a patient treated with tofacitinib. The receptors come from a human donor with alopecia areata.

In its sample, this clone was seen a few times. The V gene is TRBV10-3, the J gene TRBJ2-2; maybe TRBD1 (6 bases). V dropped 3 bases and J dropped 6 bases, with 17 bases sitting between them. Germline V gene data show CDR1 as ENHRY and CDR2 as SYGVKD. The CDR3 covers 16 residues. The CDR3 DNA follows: TGTGCCATCAGTGACCCCGCGCAGGGGCAGTCCGGGGAGCTGTTTTTT. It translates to CAISDPAQGQSGELFF.

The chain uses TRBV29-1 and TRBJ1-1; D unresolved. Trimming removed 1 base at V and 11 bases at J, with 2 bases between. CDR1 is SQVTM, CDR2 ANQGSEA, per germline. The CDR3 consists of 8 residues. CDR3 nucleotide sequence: TGCAGCGTTGAAGGGGCTTTCTTT. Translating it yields CSVEGAFF.

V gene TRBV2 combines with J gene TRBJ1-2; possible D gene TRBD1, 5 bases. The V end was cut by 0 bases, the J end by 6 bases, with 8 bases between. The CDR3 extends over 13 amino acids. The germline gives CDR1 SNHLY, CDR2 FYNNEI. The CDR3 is CASSEAGTDGYTF. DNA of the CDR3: TGTGCCAGCAGTGAAGCGGGGACGGATGGCTACACCTTC. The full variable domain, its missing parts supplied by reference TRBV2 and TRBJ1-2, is EPEVTQTPSHQVTQMGQEVILRCVPISNHLYFYWYRQILGQKVEFLVSFYNNEISEKSEIFDDQFSVERPDGSNFTLKIRSTKLEDSAMYFCASSEAGTDGYTFGSGTRLTVV.

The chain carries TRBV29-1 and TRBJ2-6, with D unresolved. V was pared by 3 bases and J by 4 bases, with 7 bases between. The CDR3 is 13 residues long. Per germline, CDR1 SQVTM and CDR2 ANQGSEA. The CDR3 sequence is CSVDPPGANVLTF. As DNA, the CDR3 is TGCAGCGTTGATCCCCCCGGGGCCAACGTCCTGACTTTC. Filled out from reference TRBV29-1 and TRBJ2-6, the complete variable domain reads SAVISQKPSRDICQRGTSLTIQCQVDSQVTMMFWYRQQPGQSLTLIATANQGSEATYESGFVIDKFPISRPNLTFSTLTVSNMSPEDSSIYLCSVDPPGANVLTFGAGSRLTVL.

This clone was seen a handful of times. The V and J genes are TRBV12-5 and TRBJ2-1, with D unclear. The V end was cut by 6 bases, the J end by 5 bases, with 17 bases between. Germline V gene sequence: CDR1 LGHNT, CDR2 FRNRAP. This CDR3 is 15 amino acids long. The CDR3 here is CASGTSFSLNNEQFF. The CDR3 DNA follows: TGTGCTAGTGGGACATCCTTCTCCCTAAACAATGAGCAGTTCTTC.

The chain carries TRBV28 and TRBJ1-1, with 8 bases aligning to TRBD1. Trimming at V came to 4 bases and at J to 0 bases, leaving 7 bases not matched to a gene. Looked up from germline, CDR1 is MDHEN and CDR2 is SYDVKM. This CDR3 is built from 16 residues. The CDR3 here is CASSSDREAMNTEAFF. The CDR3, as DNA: TGTGCCAGCAGTTCGGACAGGGAGGCTATGAACACTGAAGCTTTCTTT.

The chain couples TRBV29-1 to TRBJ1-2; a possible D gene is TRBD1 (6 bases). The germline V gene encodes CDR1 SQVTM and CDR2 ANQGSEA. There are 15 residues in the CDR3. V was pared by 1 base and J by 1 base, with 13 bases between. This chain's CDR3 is CSVEGLQGRNYGYTF. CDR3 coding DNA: TGCAGCGTTGAAGGGCTACAGGGCCGTAACTATGGCTACACCTTC.

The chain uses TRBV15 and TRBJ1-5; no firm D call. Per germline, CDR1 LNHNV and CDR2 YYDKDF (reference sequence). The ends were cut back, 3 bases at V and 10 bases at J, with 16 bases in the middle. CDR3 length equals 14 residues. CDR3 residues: CATSSKRTAKPQHF. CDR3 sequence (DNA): TGTGCCACCAGCAGTAAGAGAACCGCGAAACCCCAGCATTTT.

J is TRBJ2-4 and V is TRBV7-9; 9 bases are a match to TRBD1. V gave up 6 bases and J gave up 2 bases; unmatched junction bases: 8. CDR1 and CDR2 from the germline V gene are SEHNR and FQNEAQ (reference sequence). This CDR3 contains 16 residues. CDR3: CASRSTGGATKNIQYF. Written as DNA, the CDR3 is TGTGCCAGCAGATCCACAGGGGGCGCGACCAAAAACATTCAGTACTTC.

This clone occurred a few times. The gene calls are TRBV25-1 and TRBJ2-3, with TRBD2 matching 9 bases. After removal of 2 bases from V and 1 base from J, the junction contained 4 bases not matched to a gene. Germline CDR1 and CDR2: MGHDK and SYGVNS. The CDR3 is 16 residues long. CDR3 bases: TGTGCCAGCAGTGAACAAATAGCGGGGGGCACAGATACGCAGTATTTT. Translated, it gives CASSEQIAGGTDTQYF. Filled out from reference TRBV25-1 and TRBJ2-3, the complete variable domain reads EADIYQTPRYLVIGTGKKITLECSQTMGHDKMYWYQQDPGMELHLIHYSYGVNSTEKGDLSSESTVSRIRTEHFPLTLESARPSHTSQYLCASSEQIAGGTDTQYFGPGTRLTVL.

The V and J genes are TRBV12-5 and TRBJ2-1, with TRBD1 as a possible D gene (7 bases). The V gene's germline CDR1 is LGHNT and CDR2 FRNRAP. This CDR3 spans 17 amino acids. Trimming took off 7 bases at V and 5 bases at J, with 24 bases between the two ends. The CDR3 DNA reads TGTGCTAGTGCCCCCACAGGGGAGGATGGGCGCCACAATGAGCAGTTCTTC. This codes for CASAPTGEDGRHNEQFF. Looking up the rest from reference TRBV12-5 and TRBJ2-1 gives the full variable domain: DARVTQTPRHKVTEMGQEVTMRCQPILGHNTVFWYRQTMMQGLELLAYFRNRAPLDDSGMPKDRFSAEMPDATLATLKIQPSEPRDSAVYFCASAPTGEDGRHNEQFFGPGTRLTVL.

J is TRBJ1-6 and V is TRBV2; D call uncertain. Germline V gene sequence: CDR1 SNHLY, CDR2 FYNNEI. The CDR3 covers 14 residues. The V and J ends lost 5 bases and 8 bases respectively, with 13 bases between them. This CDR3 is CASSKKIWDSPLHF. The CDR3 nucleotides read TGTGCCAGCAGTAAGAAGATTTGGGATTCACCCCTCCACTTT. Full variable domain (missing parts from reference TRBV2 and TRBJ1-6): EPEVTQTPSHQVTQMGQEVILRCVPISNHLYFYWYRQILGQKVEFLVSFYNNEISEKSEIFDDQFSVERPDGSNFTLKIRSTKLEDSAMYFCASSKKIWDSPLHFGNGTRLTVT.

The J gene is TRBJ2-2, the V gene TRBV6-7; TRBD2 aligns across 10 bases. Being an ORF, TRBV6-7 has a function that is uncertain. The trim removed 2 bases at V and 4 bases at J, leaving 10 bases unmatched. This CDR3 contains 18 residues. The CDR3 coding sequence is TGTGCCAGCAGTTACCCCCCCTTTAGCGGGGGGATCACCGGGGAGCTGTTTTTT. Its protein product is CASSYPPFSGGITGELFF.

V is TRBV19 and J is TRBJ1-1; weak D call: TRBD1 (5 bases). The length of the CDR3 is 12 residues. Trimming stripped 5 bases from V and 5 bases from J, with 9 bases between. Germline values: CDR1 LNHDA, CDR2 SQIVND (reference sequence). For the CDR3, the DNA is TGTGCCAGTAGTTCGTCAGGGACTGAAGCTTTCTTT. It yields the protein CASSSSGTEAFF.

The CDR3 loop reads CASSESMGIYNEQFF. In nucleotides, the CDR3 is TGCGCCAGCAGTGAGTCGATGGGGATTTACAATGAGCAGTTCTTC. The chain combines TRBV10-2 with TRBJ2-1; D unclear. Looked up from germline, CDR1 is WSHSY and CDR2 is SAAADI. Trimming pared 0 bases from V and 4 bases from J, leaving 10 bases between. This CDR3 contains 15 residues.

The CDR3 loop reads CASSSPGGYEQYF. Written as DNA, the CDR3 is TGTGCCAGCAGCTCCCCAGGGGGATACGAGCAGTACTTC. The V and J genes are TRBV7-9 and TRBJ2-7, with 7 bases identical to TRBD1. The V gene's germline CDR1 is SEHNR and CDR2 FQNEAQ (reference sequence). This CDR3 region has 13 residues. Unmatched junction bases numbered 4, after V lost 4 bases and J lost 4 bases.

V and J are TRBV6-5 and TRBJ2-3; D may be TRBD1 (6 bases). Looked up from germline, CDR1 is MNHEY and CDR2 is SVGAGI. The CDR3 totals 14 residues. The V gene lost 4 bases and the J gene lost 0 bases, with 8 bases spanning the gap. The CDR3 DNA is TGTGCCAGCAGTTCGGGACATAGCACAGATACGCAGTATTTT. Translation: CASSSGHSTDTQYF.

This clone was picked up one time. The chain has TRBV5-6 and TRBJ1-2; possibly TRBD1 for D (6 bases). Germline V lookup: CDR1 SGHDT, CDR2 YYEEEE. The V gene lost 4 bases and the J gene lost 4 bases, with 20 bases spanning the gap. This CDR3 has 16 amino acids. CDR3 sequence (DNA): TGTGCCAGCAGCCCCCCTGGACAGAGTTCGCCCTATGGCTACACCTTC. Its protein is CASSPPGQSSPYGYTF.

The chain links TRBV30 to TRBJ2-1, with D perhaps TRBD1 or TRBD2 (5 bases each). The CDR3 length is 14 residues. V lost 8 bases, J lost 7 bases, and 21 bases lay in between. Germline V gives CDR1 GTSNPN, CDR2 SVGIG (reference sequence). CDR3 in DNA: TGTGCCACAACCGGGGCGGGTGGGGTGAATGAGCAGTTCTTC. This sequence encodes CATTGAGGVNEQFF.

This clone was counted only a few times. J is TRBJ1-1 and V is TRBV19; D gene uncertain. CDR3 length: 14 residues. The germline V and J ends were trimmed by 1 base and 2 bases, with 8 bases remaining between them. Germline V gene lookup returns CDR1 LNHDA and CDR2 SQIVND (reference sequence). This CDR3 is CASSIVPGNTEAFF. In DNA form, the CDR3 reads TGTGCCAGTAGTATAGTCCCCGGTAACACTGAAGCTTTCTTT.

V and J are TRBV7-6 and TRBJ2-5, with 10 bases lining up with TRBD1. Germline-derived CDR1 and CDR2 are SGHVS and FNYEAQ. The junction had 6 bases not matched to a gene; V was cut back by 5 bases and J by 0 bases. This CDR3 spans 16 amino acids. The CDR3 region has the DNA TGTGCCAGCAGCGAGACCGGGACAGGGGACCAAGAGACCCAGTACTTC. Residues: CASSETGTGDQETQYF.

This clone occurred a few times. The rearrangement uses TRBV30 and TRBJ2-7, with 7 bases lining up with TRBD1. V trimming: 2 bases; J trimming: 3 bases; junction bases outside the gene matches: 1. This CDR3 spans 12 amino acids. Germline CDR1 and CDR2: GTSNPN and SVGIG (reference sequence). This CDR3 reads CAWSTGDYEQYF. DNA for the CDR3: TGTGCCTGGAGTACAGGGGACTACGAGCAGTACTTC. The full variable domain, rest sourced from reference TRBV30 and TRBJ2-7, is SQTIHQWPATLVQPVGSPLSLECTVEGTSNPNLYWYRQAAGRGLQLLFYSVGIGQISSEVPQNLSASRPQDRQFILSSKKLLLSDSGFYLCAWSTGDYEQYFGPGTRLTVT.